The clone carrying this T cell receptor beta chain has a handful of counts. These data belong to a study of T cells in Graves' hyperthyroidism and ophthalmopathy. The CDR3 consists of 18 residues. J was trimmed by 1 base and V by 4 bases; bases with no gene match: 10. The V gene's germline CDR1 is LNHDA and CDR2 SQIVND (reference sequence). Researchers amplified the TCR beta CDR3 regions from RNA transcripts. The HTBI primer set drove a first-round RT-PCR of the TCR CDR3. TCRdb itself ran the multiplex PCR reads through MiXCR, one entry per CDR3 protein. The sample has around 350,000 distinct CDR3 sequences; around a sixth are singletons.

The sample taken for sequencing was blood. This sequence originates from a woman between 18 and 29 years old with Graves' hyperthyroidism that later progressed to Graves' ophthalmopathy. The chain has TRBV19 and TRBJ2-4; 10 nucleotides match TRBD1. Here the CDR3 reads CASSTETGGGKAKNIQYF. In DNA form, the CDR3 reads TGTGCCAGTAGTACGGAGACAGGGGGCGGGAAGGCCAAAAACATTCAGTACTTC.